This T cell receptor beta chain came from a study of cytomegalovirus exposure and HLA in healthy donors. Findings and caveats of the study: Segments of the TCR beta V type were, in most cases, productive about 90% or about 30% of the time in an earlier analysis.

This PCR relied on a set of 60 Vbeta primers and 13 Jbeta primers. TCRdb's copy holds only in-frame clones and misses some; the assay was immunoSEQ multiplex PCR. The sample holds approximately 85,000 clones, about four fifths seen once. The length of the CDR3 is 13 residues. Germline values: CDR1 MDHEN, CDR2 SYDVKM. Notes on this clone: Its specificity is not known.

The sample consisted of PBMCs. This chain joins TRBV28 and TRBJ2-2, with TRBD1 as a possible D gene (5 bases). The sequence was collected from a man aged 25 to 45 in good health and CMV-seronegative. CDR3 in DNA: TGTGCAGGGGCAGGGTCGAACACCGGGGAGCTGTTTTTT. Its translation: CAGAGSNTGELFF.